This entry is about one T cell receptor beta chain. Produced via immunoSEQ multiplex PCR; TCRdb's table is partial and in-frame only. The data contain hundreds of thousands of clones, around 96% of them singletons. Only CD45RO-negative cells positively selected for CCR7 counted as naive CD8 cells, so terminally differentiated effector memory CD45RA+ cells were excluded. These data come from a study of shared clonotypes between healthy human individuals. The CDR3 is made up of 14 amino acids. V lost 6 bases and J lost 3, with 15 bases in between. The germline gives CDR1 MDHEN, CDR2 SYDVKM. V usage is TRBV28 and J usage is TRBJ2-7, with D perhaps matching TRBD2 (6 bases). The specimen sequenced was naive CD8+ T cells sorted from blood. The clonotype originates from a woman in her twenties or thirties in good health. CDR3 sequence: CASRGPGLYYEQYF. The DNA for the CDR3 is TGTGCCAGCAGGGGGCCGGGACTTTACTACGAGCAGTACTTC.